The source of this T cell receptor (beta chain) is a study of brain metastases from non-small cell lung cancer. Assay used: immunoSEQ multiplex PCR; TCRdb lists only in-frame clones, some missing. The table shows about 16,000 clones, with around 81% occurring only once. Study conclusions and caveats: Compared with their matched primary tumors, roughly 64% of brain metastases showed expanded T-cell clones. Metastases had sparse T cells but largely shared repertoires with primaries.

As for this clone: Antigen specificity is unknown. The same CDR3 arises from other DNA sequences in this sample as well.

With 4 bases clipped from V and 4 bases from J, the junction kept 6 bases outside the gene matches. CDR3 length equals 15 residues. Germline values: CDR1 MNHEY, CDR2 SVGAGI. Material: primary lung tumor tissue. This sequence originates from a donor aged 40 or over with non-small cell lung cancer. The chain has TRBV6-5 and TRBJ1-5; 8 positions agree with TRBD1. Written as DNA, the CDR3 is TGTGCCAGCAGTTCGACAGGGGCAGGAAATCAGCCCCAGCATTTT. Its protein is CASSSTGAGNQPQHF.